Shown below are 17 T cell receptor beta chains from a single sample sequenced in a study of T-cell memory formation after mild COVID-19. TCRdb redid the calling of the 5' RACE reads with MiXCR, one entry per CDR3 protein. The repertoire holds 350,000 or so distinct CDR3 sequences, with around 21% as singletons. Sequencing input: PBMCs or a T cell subset sorted from them (not recorded which). The receptors derive from an adult woman who had mild COVID-19 (a few samples of this study predate the infection). Cell type and time point are not known.

V usage is TRBV2 and J usage is TRBJ2-3, with 7 bases aligning to TRBD1. The V and J ends lost 7 bases and 3 bases, in that order; junction bases with no gene match: 10. Germline V CDR1 and CDR2: SNHLY, FYNNEI. This CDR3 region has 15 residues. The CDR3 is CASTRRQGVTDTQYF. CDR3 sequence (DNA): TGTGCCAGCACCCGAAGACAGGGAGTGACAGATACGCAGTATTTT.

This clonotype was picked up a small number of times. V gene TRBV9 combines with J gene TRBJ1-1; 9 nucleotides line up with TRBD1. The germline gives CDR1 SGDLS, CDR2 YYNGEE. The trim removed 4 bases at V and 1 base at J, leaving 8 bases unmatched. This CDR3 contains 16 residues. The CDR3 DNA sequence: TGTGCCAGCAGCATATGGTCGGGACAGGGGAACACTGAAGCTTTCTTT. Its translation: CASSIWSGQGNTEAFF. The full variable domain, its missing parts supplied by reference TRBV9 and TRBJ1-1, is DSGVTQTPKHLITATGQRVTLRCSPRSGDLSVYWYQQSLDQGLQFLIQYYNGEERAKGNILERFSAQQFPDLHSELNLSSLELGDSALYFCASSIWSGQGNTEAFFGQGTRLTVV.

The chain carries TRBV20-1 and TRBJ2-7; 8 bases align to TRBD1. With 7 bases clipped from V and 3 bases from J, the junction kept 11 bases outside the gene matches. The CDR3 totals 14 residues. CDR1 is DFQATT and CDR2 is SNEGSKA in the germline V gene (reference sequence). CDR3 sequence (DNA): TGCAGTGTGCCGATTGGACAGGGAATCTACGAGCAGTACTTC. Amino acids: CSVPIGQGIYEQYF.

This clonotype occurred a few times. This chain uses TRBV9 with TRBJ2-3, with no clear D. The ends were cut back, 0 bases at V and 5 bases at J, with 4 bases in the middle. The germline gives CDR1 SGDLS, CDR2 YYNGEE. The CDR3 has 12 residues. The CDR3 sequence is CASSVDQDTQYF. Here the CDR3 DNA reads TGTGCCAGCAGCGTAGATCAAGATACGCAGTATTTT.

This clonotype was detected a few times. V gene TRBV12-3 or TRBV12-4 combines with J gene TRBJ2-7, with D possibly being TRBD1 (6 bases). V shed 3 bases and J shed 2 bases, with 14 bases lying between them. The CDR3 extends over 15 amino acids. Written as DNA, the CDR3 is TGTGCCAGCAGTTTCGCAGGGGCTACCACCTACGAGCAGTACTTC. This encodes CASSFAGATTYEQYF.

Many counts were recorded for this clonotype. The chain is built from TRBV12-3 or TRBV12-4 and TRBJ2-5; D is uncertain. The CDR3 totals 13 residues. The V and J ends lost 3 bases and 1 base respectively, with 6 bases between them. The CDR3: CASSLGSQETQYF. CDR3 DNA sequence: TGTGCCAGCAGTTTGGGCAGCCAAGAGACCCAGTACTTC.

The chain has TRBV24-1 and TRBJ2-7, with TRBD2 as a possible D gene (5 bases). CDR1 KGHDR and CDR2 SFDVKD come from the germline V gene. The ends were cut back, 5 bases at V and 0 bases at J, with 10 bases in the middle. The CDR3 is 14 amino acids. In nucleotides, the CDR3 is TGTGCCACCAGTGCGTCGGGATCCTCCTACGAGCAGTACTTC. Protein sequence: CATSASGSSYEQYF.

At least ten counts were recorded for this clonotype. The chain couples TRBV7-6 to TRBJ2-5; D gene unclear. V was trimmed by 0 bases and J by 5 bases, leaving 4 bases between them. This CDR3 contains 12 residues. Per germline, CDR1 SGHVS and CDR2 FNYEAQ. For the CDR3, the DNA is TGTGCCAGCAGCTTAGCTCGGGAGACCCAGTACTTC. It yields the protein CASSLARETQYF.

In its sample, this clonotype was seen a few times. This chain uses TRBV7-3 with TRBJ1-3, with D tentatively TRBD1 (5 bases). V was clipped by 1 base and J by 0 bases, with 10 bases between them. CDR3 size: 16 residues. The germline V gene has CDR1 SGHTA and CDR2 FQGTGA. CDR3 DNA sequence: TGTGCCAGCAGCTTAAGGCAGGGCGCCTCTGGAAACACCATATATTTT. Translating gives CASSLRQGASGNTIYF.

This clonotype turned up a few times. The genes are TRBV12-3 or TRBV12-4 and TRBJ1-2; unclear D gene. There are 14 residues in the CDR3. V dropped 5 bases and J dropped 4 bases, with 14 bases sitting between them. The CDR3 coding sequence is TGTGCCAGCAGTCCCCGGTCGGGGAGCTATGGCTACACCTTC. This sequence encodes CASSPRSGSYGYTF.

This clonotype has a handful of counts. V usage is TRBV12-3 or TRBV12-4 and J usage is TRBJ2-3; possibly TRBD1 for D (6 bases). The CDR3 spans 15 residues. V lost 2 bases, J lost 1 base, and 10 bases lay in between. CDR3 in amino acids: CASSLRSGGTDTQYF. The CDR3 DNA reads TGTGCCAGCAGTTTAAGGTCAGGGGGCACAGATACGCAGTATTTT.

Of note for this clonotype: One end of the junction is discordant with germline, which a read error may explain. This chain connects TRBV7-7 to TRBJ2-5; 7 positions agree with TRBD2. CDR1 SSHAT and CDR2 FNYEAQ come from the germline V gene (reference sequence). The CDR3 has 15 residues. The CDR3 loop reads CASSLGSSGQETQYF. The CDR3 DNA is TGTGCTAGCAGCTTAGGGTCTAGCGGCCAAGAGACCCAGTACTTC.

This clonotype was seen at least ten times. V gene TRBV5-1 combines with J gene TRBJ2-7; D assignment may be TRBD1 or TRBD2 (6 bases each). V was clipped by 3 bases and J by 5 bases, with 15 bases between them. CDR1 SGHRS and CDR2 YFSETQ come from the germline V gene. The CDR3 runs 14 residues. Here the CDR3 reads CASSYRGGLDEQYF. In DNA form, the CDR3 reads TGCGCCAGCAGCTACCGAGGGGGGTTAGACGAGCAGTACTTC.

This clonotype was observed a handful of times. The chain couples TRBV6-5 to TRBJ1-3; D may be TRBD1 (5 bases). Between the trimmed V and J ends, which lost 7 bases and 2 bases, there was a span of 18 bases. CDR1 is MNHEY and CDR2 is SVGAGI in the germline V gene. This CDR3 is 16 amino acids long. The CDR3 protein is CASNFDQGLAGNTIYF. The CDR3 DNA reads TGTGCCAGCAATTTTGACCAGGGTCTGGCTGGAAACACCATATATTTT.

CDR3 in DNA: TGTGCCAGCATCCCCGCCGGCAGGGCGAACACCGGGGAGCTGTTTTTT. Protein: CASIPAGRANTGELFF. The chain recombines TRBV7-9 with TRBJ2-2; tentative D call: TRBD1 (5 bases). CDR1 SEHNR and CDR2 FQNEAQ come from the germline V gene (reference sequence). Trimming shortened V by 7 bases and J by 0 bases, and 15 bases separated the two germline ends. The CDR3 contains 16 residues.

This chain joins TRBV27 and TRBJ2-3; TRBD2 aligns across 9 bases. Germline values: CDR1 MNHEY, CDR2 SMNVEV (reference sequence). The CDR3 has 15 amino acids. V shed 6 bases, J shed 0 bases, and the junction held 4 bases outside the gene matches. CDR3 sequence (DNA): TGTGCCAGCAGACCTAGCGGGGCTAGCACAGATACGCAGTATTTT. Its translation: CASRPSGASTDTQYF.

This clonotype turned up a few times. The gene calls are TRBV7-9 and TRBJ2-1, with D maybe TRBD2 (7 bases). The CDR3 runs to 17 residues. Deletions cut 7 bases from V and 0 bases from J, with 19 bases between. Looked up from germline, CDR1 is SEHNR and CDR2 is FQNEAQ (reference sequence). CDR3 residues: CASILGWGGSSYNEQFF. The CDR3 nucleotides read TGTGCCAGCATATTAGGGTGGGGGGGCAGCTCCTACAATGAGCAGTTCTTC.